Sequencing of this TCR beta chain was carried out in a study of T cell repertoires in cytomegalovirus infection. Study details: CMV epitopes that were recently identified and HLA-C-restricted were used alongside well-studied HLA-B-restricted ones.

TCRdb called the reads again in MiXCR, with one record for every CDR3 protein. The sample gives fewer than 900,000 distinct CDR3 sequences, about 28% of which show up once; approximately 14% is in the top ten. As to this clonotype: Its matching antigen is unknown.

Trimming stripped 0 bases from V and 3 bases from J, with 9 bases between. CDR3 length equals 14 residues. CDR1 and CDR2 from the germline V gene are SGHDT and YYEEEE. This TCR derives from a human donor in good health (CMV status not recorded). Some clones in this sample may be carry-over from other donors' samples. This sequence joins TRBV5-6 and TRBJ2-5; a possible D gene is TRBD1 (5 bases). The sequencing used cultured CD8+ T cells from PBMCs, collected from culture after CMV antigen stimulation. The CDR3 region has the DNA TGTGCCAGCAGCTTGGGGGGCTGGGAAGAGACCCAGTACTTC. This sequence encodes CASSLGGWEETQYF.